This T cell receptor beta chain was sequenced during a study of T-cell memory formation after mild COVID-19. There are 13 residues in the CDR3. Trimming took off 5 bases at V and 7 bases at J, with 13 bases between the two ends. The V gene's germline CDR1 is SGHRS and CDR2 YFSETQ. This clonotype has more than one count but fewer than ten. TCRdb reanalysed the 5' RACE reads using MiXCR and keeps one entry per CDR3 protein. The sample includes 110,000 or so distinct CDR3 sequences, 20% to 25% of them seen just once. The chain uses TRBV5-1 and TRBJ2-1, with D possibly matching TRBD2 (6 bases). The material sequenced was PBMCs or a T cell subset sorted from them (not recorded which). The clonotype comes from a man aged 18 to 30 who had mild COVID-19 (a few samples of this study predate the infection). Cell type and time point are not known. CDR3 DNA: TGCGCCAGCAGTGGGGGGACGGGTAATGAGCAGTTCTTC. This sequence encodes CASSGGTGNEQFF. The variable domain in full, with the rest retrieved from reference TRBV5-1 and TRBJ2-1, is KAGVTQTPRYLIKTRGQQVTLSCSPISGHRSVSWYQQTPGQGLQFLFEYFSETQRNKGNFPGRFSGRQFSNSRSEMNVSTLELGDSALYLCASSGGTGNEQFFGPGTRLTVL.